Following are 3 T cell receptor beta chains from one sample sequenced in a study of cytomegalovirus exposure and HLA in healthy donors. The PCR ran on 60 Vbeta and 13 Jbeta primers. TCRdb's table, derived via immunoSEQ multiplex PCR, lists solely in-frame clones and lacks some. The sample yields about 82,000 clones, over 70% seen once. The sample taken for sequencing was PBMCs. Every receptor here comes from a man aged 35-49 years in good health and CMV-seropositive.

This clone appeared a single time. The chain carries TRBV25-1 and TRBJ2-3, with 8 bases aligning to TRBD2. The V gene end was trimmed by 3 bases and the J gene end by 7 bases; junction bases not matched to a gene: 6. Germline V lookup: CDR1 MGHDK, CDR2 SYGVNS. The CDR3 is 14 amino acids. As DNA, the CDR3 is TGTGCCAGCAGTGAGGTGACTAGCGTGCATACGCAGTATTTT. Protein product: CASSEVTSVHTQYF.

The J gene is TRBJ2-1, the V gene TRBV2; D not resolved. The CDR3 sequence is 15 residues long. The V end lost 5 bases, the J end lost 5 bases, and 16 bases lay between the germline ends. Germline V gene lookup returns CDR1 SNHLY and CDR2 FYNNEI. The CDR3 DNA sequence: TGTGCCAGCAGTCTCCCCGGAACTATTCACAATGAGCAGTTCTTC. Translation gives CASSLPGTIHNEQFF.

The genes are TRBV6-6 and TRBJ2-7, with TRBD2 matching over 13 bases. The V gene's germline CDR1 is MNHNY and CDR2 SVGAGI (reference sequence). The ends lost 6 bases at V and 3 bases at J; junction bases unmatched: 2. This CDR3 comprises 14 residues. The CDR3 nucleotides read TGTGCCAGCAGAGGACTAGCGGGAGTCTACGAGCAGTACTTC. Protein product: CASRGLAGVYEQYF.